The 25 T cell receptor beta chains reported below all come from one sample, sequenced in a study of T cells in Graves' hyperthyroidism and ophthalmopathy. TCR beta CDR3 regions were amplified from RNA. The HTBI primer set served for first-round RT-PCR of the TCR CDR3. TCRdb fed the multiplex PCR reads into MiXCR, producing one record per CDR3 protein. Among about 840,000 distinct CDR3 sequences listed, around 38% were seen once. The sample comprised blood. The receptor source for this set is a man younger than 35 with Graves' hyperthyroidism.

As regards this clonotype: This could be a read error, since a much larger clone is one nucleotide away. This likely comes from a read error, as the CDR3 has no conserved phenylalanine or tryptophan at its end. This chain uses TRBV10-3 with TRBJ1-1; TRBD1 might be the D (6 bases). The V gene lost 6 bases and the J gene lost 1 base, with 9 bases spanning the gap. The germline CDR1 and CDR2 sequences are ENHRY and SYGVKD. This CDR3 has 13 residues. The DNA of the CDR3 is TGTGCCATCAGAGGGGGTGGGAACACTGAAGCTTTCTCT. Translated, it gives CAIRGGGNTEAFS.

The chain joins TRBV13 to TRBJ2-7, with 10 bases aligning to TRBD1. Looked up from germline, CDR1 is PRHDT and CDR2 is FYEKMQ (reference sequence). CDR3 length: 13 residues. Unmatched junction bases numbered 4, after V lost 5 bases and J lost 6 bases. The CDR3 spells CASSDRGQGEQYF. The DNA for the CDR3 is TGTGCCAGCAGCGACAGGGGGCAGGGCGAGCAGTACTTC. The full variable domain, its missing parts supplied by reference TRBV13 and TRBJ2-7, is AAGVIQSPRHLIKEKRETATLKCYPIPRHDTVYWYQQGPGQDPQFLISFYEKMQSDKGSIPDRFSAQQFSDYHSELNMSSLELGDSALYFCASSDRGQGEQYFGPGTRLTVT.

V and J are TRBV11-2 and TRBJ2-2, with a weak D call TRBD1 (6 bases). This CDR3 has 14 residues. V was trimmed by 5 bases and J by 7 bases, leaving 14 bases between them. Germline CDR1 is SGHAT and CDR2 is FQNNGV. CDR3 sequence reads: CASSPEGRGGELFF. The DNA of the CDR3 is TGTGCCAGCAGCCCAGAGGGCAGGGGCGGGGAGCTGTTTTTT.

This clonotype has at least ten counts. The CDR3 region has the DNA TGTGCCGCTATCACAGGGGGCTCTGGAAACACCATATATTTT. Translated: CAAITGGSGNTIYF. V is TRBV7-9 and J is TRBJ1-3, with 8 nucleotides matching TRBD1. The V segment lost 11 bases and the J segment 0 bases; nucleotides outside the gene matches: 6. The CDR3 is made up of 14 amino acids. CDR1 is SEHNR, CDR2 FQNEAQ, per germline (reference sequence).

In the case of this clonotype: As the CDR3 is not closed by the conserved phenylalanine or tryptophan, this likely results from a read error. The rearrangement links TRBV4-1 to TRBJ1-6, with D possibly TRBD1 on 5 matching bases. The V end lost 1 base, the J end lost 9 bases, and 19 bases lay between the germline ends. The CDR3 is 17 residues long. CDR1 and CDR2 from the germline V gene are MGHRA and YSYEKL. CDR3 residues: CASSQVEPGRPFSPLHL. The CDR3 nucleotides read TGCGCCAGCAGCCAAGTTGAGCCAGGGAGACCCTTTTCACCCCTCCACCTT.

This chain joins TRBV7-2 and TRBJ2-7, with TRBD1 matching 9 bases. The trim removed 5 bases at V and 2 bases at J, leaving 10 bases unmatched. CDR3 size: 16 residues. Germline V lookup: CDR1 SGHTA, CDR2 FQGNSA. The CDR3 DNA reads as TGTGCCAGCAGCCTGACCGGGACAGGGACGACCTACGAGCAGTACTTC. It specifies CASSLTGTGTTYEQYF. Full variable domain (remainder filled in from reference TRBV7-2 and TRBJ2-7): GAGVSQSPSNKVTEKGKDVELRCDPISGHTALYWYRQSLGQGLEFLIYFQGNSAPDKSGLPSDRFSAERTGGSVSTLTIQRTQQEDSAVYLCASSLTGTGTTYEQYFGPGTRLTVT.

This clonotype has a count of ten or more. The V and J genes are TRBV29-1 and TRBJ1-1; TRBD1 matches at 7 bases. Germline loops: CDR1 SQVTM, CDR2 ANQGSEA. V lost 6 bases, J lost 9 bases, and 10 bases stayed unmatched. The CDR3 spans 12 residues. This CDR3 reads CSVLRDSKQAFF. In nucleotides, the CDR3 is TGCAGCGTCCTCCGGGACAGCAAGCAAGCTTTCTTT.

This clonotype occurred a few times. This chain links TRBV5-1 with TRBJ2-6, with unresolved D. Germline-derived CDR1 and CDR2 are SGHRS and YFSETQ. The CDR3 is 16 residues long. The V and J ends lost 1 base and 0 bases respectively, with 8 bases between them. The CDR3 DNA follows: TGCGCCAGCAGCTTGTCGGGTCTCTCTGGGGCCAACGTCCTGACTTTC. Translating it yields CASSLSGLSGANVLTF.

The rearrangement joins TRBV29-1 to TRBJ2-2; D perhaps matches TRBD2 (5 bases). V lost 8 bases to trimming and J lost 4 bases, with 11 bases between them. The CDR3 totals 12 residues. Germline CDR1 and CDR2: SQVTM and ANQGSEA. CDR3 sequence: CSFTGSTGELFF. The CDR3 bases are TGCAGCTTTACTGGGAGCACCGGGGAGCTGTTTTTT.

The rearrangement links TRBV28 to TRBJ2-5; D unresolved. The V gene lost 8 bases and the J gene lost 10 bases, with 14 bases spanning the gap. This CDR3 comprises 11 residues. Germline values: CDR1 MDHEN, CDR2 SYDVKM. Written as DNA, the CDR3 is TGTGCCAGCTCCTTTGGGCAGAGCCAGTACTTC. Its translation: CASSFGQSQYF.

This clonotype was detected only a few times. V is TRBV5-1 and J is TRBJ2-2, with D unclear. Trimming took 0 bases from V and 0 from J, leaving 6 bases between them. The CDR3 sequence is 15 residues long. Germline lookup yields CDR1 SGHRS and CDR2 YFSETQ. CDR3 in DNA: TGCGCCAGCAGCTTGGTTGGCCCGAACACCGGGGAGCTGTTTTTT. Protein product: CASSLVGPNTGELFF.

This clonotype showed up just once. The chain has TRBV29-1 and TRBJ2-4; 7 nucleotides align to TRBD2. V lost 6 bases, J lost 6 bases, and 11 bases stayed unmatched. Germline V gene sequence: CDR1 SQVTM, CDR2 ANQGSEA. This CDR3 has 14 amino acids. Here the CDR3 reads CSVTLVAGVNIQYF. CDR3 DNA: TGCAGCGTGACACTAGTAGCGGGTGTAAACATTCAGTACTTC. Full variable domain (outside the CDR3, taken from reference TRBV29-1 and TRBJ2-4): SAVISQKPSRDICQRGTSLTIQCQVDSQVTMMFWYRQQPGQSLTLIATANQGSEATYESGFVIDKFPISRPNLTFSTLTVSNMSPEDSSIYLCSVTLVAGVNIQYFGAGTRLSVL.

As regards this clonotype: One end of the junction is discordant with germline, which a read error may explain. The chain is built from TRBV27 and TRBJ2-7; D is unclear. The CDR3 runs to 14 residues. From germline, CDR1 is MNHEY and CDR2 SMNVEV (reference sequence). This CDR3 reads CAGSLKDGPHEQYF. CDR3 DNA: TGTGCCGGCAGTTTAAAGGACGGTCCGCACGAGCAGTACTTC.

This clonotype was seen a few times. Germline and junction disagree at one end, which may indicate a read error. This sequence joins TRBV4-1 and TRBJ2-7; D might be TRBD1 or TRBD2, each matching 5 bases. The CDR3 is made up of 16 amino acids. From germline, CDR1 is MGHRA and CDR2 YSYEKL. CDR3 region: CASSPSPGTWALEQYF. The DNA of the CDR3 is TGTGCCAGCAGCCCAAGCCCCGGGACGTGGGCACTCGAGCAGTACTTC.

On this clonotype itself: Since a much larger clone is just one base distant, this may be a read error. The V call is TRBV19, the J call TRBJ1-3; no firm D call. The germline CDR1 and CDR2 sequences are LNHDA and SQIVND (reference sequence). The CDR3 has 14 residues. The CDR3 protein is CASNPGRTGSTIYF. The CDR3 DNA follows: TGTGCCAGTAACCCGGGTCGGACTGGAAGCACCATATATTTT.

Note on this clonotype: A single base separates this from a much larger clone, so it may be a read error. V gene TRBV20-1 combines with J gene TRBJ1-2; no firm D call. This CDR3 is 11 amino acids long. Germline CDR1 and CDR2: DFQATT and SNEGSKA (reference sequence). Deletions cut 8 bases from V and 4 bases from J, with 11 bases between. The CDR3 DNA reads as TGCAGTCCCCAAGGGTCCTATGGCTACACCTTC. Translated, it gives CSPQGSYGYTF.

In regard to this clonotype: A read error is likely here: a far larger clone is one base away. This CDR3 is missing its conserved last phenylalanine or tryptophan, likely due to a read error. The CDR3 DNA is TGTGCCAGCAGTAGGGGGTACGAGCAGTACCTC. Its translation is CASSRGYEQYL. J is TRBJ2-7 and V is TRBV7-9, with D maybe TRBD1 (6 bases). V lost 6 bases and J lost 4, with 7 bases in between. The germline gives CDR1 SEHNR, CDR2 FQNEAQ (reference sequence). The CDR3 is 11 amino acids.

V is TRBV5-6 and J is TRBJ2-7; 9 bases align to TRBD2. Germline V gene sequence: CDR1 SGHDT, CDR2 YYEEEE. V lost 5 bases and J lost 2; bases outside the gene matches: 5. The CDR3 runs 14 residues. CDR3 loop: CASRLAGVTYEQYF. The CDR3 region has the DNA TGTGCCAGCAGGTTAGCGGGAGTAACCTACGAGCAGTACTTC.

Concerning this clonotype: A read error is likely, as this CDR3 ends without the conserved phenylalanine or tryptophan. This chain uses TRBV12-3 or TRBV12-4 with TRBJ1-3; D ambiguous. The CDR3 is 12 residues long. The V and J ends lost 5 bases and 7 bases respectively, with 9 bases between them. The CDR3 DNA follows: TGTGCCAGCAGTGACAACTGGAACACCATATATCTT. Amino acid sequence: CASSDNWNTIYL.

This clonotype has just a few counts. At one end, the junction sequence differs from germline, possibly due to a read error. CDR3 sequence reads: CASSPDGRYSSPLHF. The CDR3 nucleotides read TGTGCCAGCAGCCCGGACGGACGGTATAGTTCACCCCTCCACTTT. The J gene is TRBJ1-6, the V gene TRBV3-1; D remains ambiguous. CDR1 is LGHDT and CDR2 is YNNKEL in the germline V gene (reference sequence). This CDR3 has 15 residues.

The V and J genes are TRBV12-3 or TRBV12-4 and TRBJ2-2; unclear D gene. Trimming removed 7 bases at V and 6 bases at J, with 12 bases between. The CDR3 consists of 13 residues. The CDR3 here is CASTMTWSGELFF. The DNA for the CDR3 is TGTGCCAGCACTATGACCTGGTCCGGGGAGCTGTTTTTT.

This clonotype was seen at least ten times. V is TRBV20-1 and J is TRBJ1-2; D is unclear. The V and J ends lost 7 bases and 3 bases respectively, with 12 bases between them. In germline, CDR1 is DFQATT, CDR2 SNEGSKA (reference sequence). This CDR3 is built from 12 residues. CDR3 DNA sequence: TGCAGTGGCCTCCGAAGGGACTATGGCTACACCTTC. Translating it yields CSGLRRDYGYTF.

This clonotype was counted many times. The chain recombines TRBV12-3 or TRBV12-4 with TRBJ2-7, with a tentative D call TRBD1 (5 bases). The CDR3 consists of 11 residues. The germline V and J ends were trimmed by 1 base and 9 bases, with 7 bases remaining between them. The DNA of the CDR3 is TGTGCCAGCAGTTTAGGGGGCGCGCAGTACTTC. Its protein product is CASSLGGAQYF.

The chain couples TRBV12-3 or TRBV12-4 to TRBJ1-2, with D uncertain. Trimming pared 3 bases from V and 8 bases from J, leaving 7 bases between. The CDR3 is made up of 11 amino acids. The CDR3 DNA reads TGTGCCAGCAGTTTCGGGATCGGCTACACCTTC. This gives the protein CASSFGIGYTF.

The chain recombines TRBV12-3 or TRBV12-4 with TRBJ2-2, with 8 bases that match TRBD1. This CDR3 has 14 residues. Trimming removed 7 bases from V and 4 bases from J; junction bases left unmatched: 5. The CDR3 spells CASTRQGSTGELFF. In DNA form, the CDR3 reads TGTGCCAGCACCCGACAGGGGAGCACCGGGGAGCTGTTTTTT.